A single sample is the source of the 9 T cell receptor beta chains below, sequenced in a study of blood T cell repertoires in COVID-19. Using immunoSEQ multiplex PCR, the repertoire was profiled, and TCRdb retains in-frame clones only, with some absent. The sample lists more than 250,000 clones, more than 70% seen once, with around 1.7% in the top ten. Sequencing was performed on peripheral blood. These receptors were obtained from a woman between 45 and 60 years old with acute or convalescent COVID-19.

The chain uses TRBV7-9 and TRBJ1-1; 7 bases match TRBD1. The ends lost 3 bases at V and 4 bases at J; junction bases unmatched: 2. This CDR3 is 13 amino acids long. Germline assignment: CDR1 SEHNR and CDR2 FQNEAQ (reference sequence). Here the CDR3 reads CASSFDRVTEAFF. The DNA of the CDR3 is TGTGCCAGCAGCTTTGACAGGGTCACTGAAGCTTTCTTT.

The chain recombines TRBV7-8 with TRBJ1-3; D gene unclear. Germline V gene data show CDR1 as SGHVS and CDR2 as FQNEAQ. CDR3 length: 16 residues. Trimming took 0 bases from V and 0 from J, leaving 9 bases between them. Written as DNA, the CDR3 is TGTGCCAGCAGCTTAGCGGTCAGAAGCTCTGGAAACACCATATATTTT. Protein product: CASSLAVRSSGNTIYF.

This clone was seen once. CDR3 coding DNA: TGTGCCAGCAGCCAACCCCTGGCTTCTGGGGCCAACGTCCTGACTTTC. It specifies CASSQPLASGANVLTF. The J gene is TRBJ2-6, the V gene TRBV4-2; D gene ambiguous. CDR1 and CDR2 from the germline V gene are LGHNA and YNFKEQ. V lost 2 bases, J lost 1 base, and 9 bases lay in between. CDR3 length: 16 amino acids.

The rearrangement links TRBV6-4 to TRBJ2-1; 8 bases map to TRBD2. Germline-derived CDR1 and CDR2 are MRHNA and SNTAGT. CDR3 length equals 18 residues. After removal of 0 bases from V and 3 bases from J, the junction contained 10 bases not matched to a gene. The chain's CDR3 is CASSDSYGGAGDYNEQFF. In nucleotides, the CDR3 is TGTGCCAGCAGTGACTCGTACGGGGGGGCAGGAGACTACAATGAGCAGTTCTTC.

This chain uses TRBV3-1 (or the pseudogene TRBV3-2) with TRBJ1-2, with 9 bases aligning to TRBD1. The CDR3 length is 14 residues. Germline CDR1 LGHDT, CDR2 YNNKEL (reference sequence). V trimming: 6 bases; J trimming: 5 bases; junction bases outside the gene matches: 7. CDR3 sequence: CASRPTGGGYGYTF. The CDR3, as DNA: TGTGCCAGCAGACCCACAGGGGGCGGGTATGGCTACACCTTC.

This chain uses TRBV27 with TRBJ2-1; 12 positions agree with TRBD2. From germline, CDR1 is MNHEY and CDR2 SMNVEV (reference sequence). V shed 4 bases and J 2 bases; nucleotides not matched to a gene: 3. The CDR3 length is 16 residues. The CDR3 nucleotides are TGTGCCAGCAGTTCCGGACTAGCGGGACCCTACAATGAGCAGTTCTTC. The encoded protein is CASSSGLAGPYNEQFF.

V usage is TRBV5-1 and J usage is TRBJ2-5; D is possibly TRBD2 (5 bases). This CDR3 region has 18 residues. The germline V gene encodes CDR1 SGHRS and CDR2 YFSETQ. Trimming left V 0 bases short and J 4 bases short, with 22 bases between. CDR3 bases: TGCGCCAGCAGCTTGGGGGAGCTGCACACACAAAGAAGAGAGACCCAGTACTTC. Translating gives CASSLGELHTQRRETQYF.

The chain employs TRBV5-1 and TRBJ1-5; 7 positions match TRBD1. This CDR3 is built from 15 residues. V was clipped by 4 bases and J by 2 bases; unmatched bases: 6. Germline V gene lookup returns CDR1 SGHRS and CDR2 YFSETQ. The CDR3 loop reads CASSPRQGRNQPQHF. As DNA, the CDR3 is TGCGCCAGCAGCCCCCGACAGGGACGCAATCAGCCCCAGCATTTT.

The chain employs TRBV21-1 and TRBJ1-5; TRBD1, the D gene given by the table, was not confirmed from the DNA. TRBV21-1 is termed a pseudogene. This CDR3 comprises 17 residues. This CDR3 reads CASSKGRDRESNQPQHF. The CDR3, as DNA: TGTGCCAGCAGCAAAGGAAGGGACAGGGAGAGCAATCAGCCCCAGCATTTT.